These 10 T cell receptor beta chains came from one sample sequenced in a study of blood T cell repertoires in COVID-19. Data came from immunoSEQ multiplex PCR; TCRdb stores just in-frame clones and leaves some out. The table shows fewer than 150,000 clones, with about 80% occurring only once. Material: peripheral blood. Receptors were obtained from a human donor in a cohort sampled during active COVID-19.

The chain links TRBV4-2 to TRBJ2-3, with 11 bases identical to TRBD2. The germline V gene has CDR1 LGHNA and CDR2 YNFKEQ. V lost 4 bases, J lost 7 bases, and 10 bases stayed unmatched. The CDR3 spans 16 residues. CDR3 DNA: TGTGCCAGCAGCCCGGGGCCCCTAGCGGGGGGTTATACGCAGTATTTT. This translates into CASSPGPLAGGYTQYF.

This clone was counted a few times. The chain links TRBV18 to TRBJ1-5; D uncertain. CDR3 size: 13 residues. Germline CDR1 is KGHSH and CDR2 is LQKENI. V was pared by 5 bases and J by 7 bases, with 12 bases between. CDR3 protein: CASSALEEQPQHF. The CDR3 coding sequence is TGTGCCAGCTCAGCCCTCGAGGAGCAGCCCCAGCATTTT.

The chain is built from TRBV9 and TRBJ1-3, with D possibly matching TRBD1 (6 bases). The CDR3 loop spans 13 amino acids. Trimming pared 7 bases from V and 4 bases from J, leaving 12 bases between. From germline, CDR1 is SGDLS and CDR2 YYNGEE. The CDR3 spells CASHRDPGNTIYF. Written as DNA, the CDR3 is TGTGCCAGCCACAGGGATCCAGGAAACACCATATATTTT.

V and J are TRBV5-1 and TRBJ1-4; possibly TRBD1 for D (6 bases). The germline V and J ends were trimmed by 0 bases and 4 bases, with 10 bases remaining between them. The CDR3 has 15 amino acids. Germline V gene sequence: CDR1 SGHRS, CDR2 YFSETQ. This chain's CDR3 is CASSLGQVDNEKLFF. Here the CDR3 DNA reads TGCGCCAGCAGCTTGGGACAGGTAGATAATGAAAAACTGTTTTTT.

The chain has TRBV6-4 and TRBJ2-1; TRBD2 matches at 16 bases. This CDR3 is built from 18 residues. V was clipped by 4 bases and J by 7 bases; unmatched bases: 10. CDR1 MRHNA and CDR2 SNTAGT come from the germline V gene. Written as DNA, the CDR3 is TGTGCCAGCAGTGCAGTCCCCGGGACTAGCGGGGGGGCGAATGAGCAGTTCTTC. Translating gives CASSAVPGTSGGANEQFF.

The gene calls are TRBV5-1 and TRBJ2-1; 11 bases are shared with TRBD2. V dropped 4 bases and J dropped 6; count of bases not matched to a gene: 3. The CDR3 length is 14 residues. Germline CDR1 is SGHRS and CDR2 is YFSETQ. The CDR3 DNA is TGCGCCAGCAGCGGGGGACTAGCGGCCAATGAGCAGTTCTTC. It codes for CASSGGLAANEQFF. Combining the CDR3 with reference TRBV5-1 and TRBJ2-1 gives the whole variable domain KAGVTQTPRYLIKTRGQQVTLSCSPISGHRSVSWYQQTPGQGLQFLFEYFSETQRNKGNFPGRFSGRQFSNSRSEMNVSTLELGDSALYLCASSGGLAANEQFFGPGTRLTVL.

J is TRBJ1-1 and V is TRBV11-2; perhaps TRBD1 as D (6 bases). Trimming pared 5 bases from V and 3 bases from J, leaving 16 bases between. CDR3 size: 15 residues. Per the germline V gene, CDR1 is SGHAT and CDR2 is FQNNGV. The CDR3 region is CASSPIQGRDTEAFF. The DNA of the CDR3 is TGTGCCAGCAGCCCTATACAGGGAAGGGACACTGAAGCTTTCTTT.

The gene calls are TRBV19 and TRBJ1-6; D is undetermined. The V gene lost 4 bases and the J gene lost 6 bases, with 7 bases spanning the gap. Germline CDR1 LNHDA, CDR2 SQIVND (reference sequence). The CDR3 extends over 13 amino acids. The CDR3 reads CASSTLGNSPLHF. CDR3 in DNA: TGTGCCAGTAGTACACTCGGTAATTCACCCCTCCACTTT.

The chain recombines TRBV6-5 with TRBJ2-2; the match to TRBD2 covers 9 bases. Germline V gene lookup returns CDR1 MNHEY and CDR2 SVGAGI. Trimming removed 2 bases from V and 2 bases from J; junction bases left unmatched: 3. The CDR3 is 16 residues long. CDR3 sequence reads: CASSYRAGGNTGELFF. The CDR3 DNA reads as TGTGCCAGCAGTTACCGAGCGGGGGGAAACACCGGGGAGCTGTTTTTT.

J is TRBJ2-6 and V is TRBV19; weak D call: TRBD1 (6 bases). Germline V gene lookup returns CDR1 LNHDA and CDR2 SQIVND (reference sequence). Between the trimmed V and J ends, which lost 4 bases and 4 bases, there was a span of 14 bases. This CDR3 is built from 16 residues. CDR3 loop: CASSSLGAAGANVLTF. The CDR3 DNA is TGTGCCAGTAGTAGCTTGGGGGCAGCCGGGGCCAACGTCCTGACTTTC.